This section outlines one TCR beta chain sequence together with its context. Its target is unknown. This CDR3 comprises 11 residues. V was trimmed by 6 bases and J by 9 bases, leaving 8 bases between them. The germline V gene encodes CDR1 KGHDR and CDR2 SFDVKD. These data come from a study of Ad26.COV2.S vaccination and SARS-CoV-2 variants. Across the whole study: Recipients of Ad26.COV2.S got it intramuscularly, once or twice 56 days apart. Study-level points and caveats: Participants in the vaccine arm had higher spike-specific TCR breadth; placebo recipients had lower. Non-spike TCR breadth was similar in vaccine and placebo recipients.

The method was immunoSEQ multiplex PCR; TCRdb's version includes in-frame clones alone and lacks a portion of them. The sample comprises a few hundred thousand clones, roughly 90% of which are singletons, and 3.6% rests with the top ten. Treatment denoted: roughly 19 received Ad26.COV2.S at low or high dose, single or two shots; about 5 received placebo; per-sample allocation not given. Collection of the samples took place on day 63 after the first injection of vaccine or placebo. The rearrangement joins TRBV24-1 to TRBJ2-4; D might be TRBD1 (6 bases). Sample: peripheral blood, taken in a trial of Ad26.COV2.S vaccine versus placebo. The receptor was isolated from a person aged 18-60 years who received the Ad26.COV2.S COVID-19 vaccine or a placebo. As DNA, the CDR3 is TGTGCCACCAGTACAGGGTCCATTCAGTACTTC. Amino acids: CATSTGSIQYF.